The rows below give T cell receptor beta chains drawn from one sample of a study of shared clonotypes between healthy human individuals. Method: immunoSEQ multiplex PCR; TCRdb's copy keeps in-frame clones and lacks some. The sample holds millions of clones, approximately 94% seen once. Source material: naive CD8+ T cells from PBMCs. The origin of the receptors is a young man in good health. Some clones in this sample may be carry-over from other donors' samples. Each CDR3 is given with its conserved first and last residue. The D gene is left open where the match is weak.

D gene	V gene	J gene	CDR3 protein	CDR3 DNA
.	TRBV11-2	TRBJ2-3	CASSLDPLPDTQYF	TGTGCCAGCAGCTTAGATCCACTGCCAGATACGCAGTATTTT
TRBD1	TRBV28	TRBJ1-2	CASSPPRDSLNYGYTF	TGTGCCAGCAGCCCACCCCGGGACAGTCTTAACTATGGCTACACCTTC
TRBD2	TRBV29-1	TRBJ2-7	CSVEGGSGVSYEQYF	TGCAGCGTTGAAGGGGGTAGCGGGGTCTCCTACGAGCAGTACTTC
TRBD2	TRBV27	TRBJ2-7	CASRTGRDYYEQYF	TGTGCCAGCAGGACGGGAAGGGACTATTACGAGCAGTACTTC
.	TRBV27	TRBJ2-1	CASSLLTPSSYNEQFF	TGTGCCAGCAGTTTATTGACCCCGAGCTCCTACAATGAGCAGTTCTTC
TRBD1	TRBV19	TRBJ1-5	CASSPRTGSNQPQHF	TGTGCCAGTAGCCCCAGGACAGGGAGCAATCAGCCCCAGCATTTT
TRBD1	TRBV5-1	TRBJ2-5	CASSPWTGTGETQYF	TGCGCCAGCAGCCCCTGGACAGGGACGGGGGAGACCCAGTACTTC
TRBD1	TRBV29-1	TRBJ2-7	CSVGQGAYEQYF	TGCAGCGTTGGACAGGGGGCCTACGAGCAGTACTTC
.	TRBV19	TRBJ2-3	CASSITLSTDTQYF	TGTGCCAGTAGTATCACCCTTTCCACAGATACGCAGTATTTT
.	TRBV2	TRBJ2-2	CASSGLEPENTGELFF	TGTGCCAGCAGTGGCCTAGAACCAGAGAACACCGGGGAGCTGTTTTTT
.	TRBV30	TRBJ2-3	CAWSPWNRGTDTQYF	TGTGCCTGGAGCCCCTGGAACAGGGGCACAGATACGCAGTATTTT